This entry is about one T cell receptor (beta chain). The clone's antigen remains unknown. Sequenced donors were patients with carbamazepine-induced Stevens-Johnson syndrome or toxic epidermal necrolysis (CBZ-SJS/TEN). Peripheral blood repertoires were obtained from CBZ-SJS/TEN patients of Han Chinese (roughly five) and European (about six) origin. To look for drug-specific clonotypes, next-generation sequencing was used to profile the T cell receptor repertoires of patients with drug-induced severe cutaneous adverse reactions. RNA was isolated from either blister cells of skin lesions or peripheral blood mononuclear cells. This specimen belongs to a study of T cells in severe cutaneous drug reactions (dated by TCRdb to between 2017 and 2020). A note on the overall study: Patients were recruited between about 2011 and 2018 from Taiwan, Thailand and a European registry network. Enrollment was limited to patients whose SJS/TEN or DRESS diagnosis was probable or definite according to RegiSCAR criteria. The culprit drug was assigned using the Naranjo algorithm and the ALDEN drug causality algorithm. Blister fluids/cells, PBMC and other biological samples were taken from patients in the acute stage or the recovery stage. Bulk TCR sequencing was combined with single-cell sequencing, quantitative PCR validation, functional assays and transgenic mouse experiments. To build the libraries, iRepertoire multiplex PCR was used, and the authors pointed to a comparison in which iRepertoire and 5' RACE methods, with or without UMI, captured abundant clonotypes similarly. General conclusions and limits of the study: All seven CBZ-SJS/TEN blister samples contained a public TCRbeta CDR3 (mean around 15%), which was undetectable or scarce in tolerant-control and healthy-donor PBMC. A strong increase in TRBV12-4 usage was observed in CBZ-SJS/TEN patients, with averages of about 32% in blister cells and roughly 5% in PBMC. Whether the public TCR generalizes to SJS/TEN caused by other drugs was noted by the authors as still needing further study.

The germline V gene (reference sequence) specifies LNHDA as CDR1 and SQIVND as CDR2. There are 15 amino acids in the CDR3, from cysteine to phenylalanine inclusive. DNA is not on record. For both bulk and single-cell sequencing, libraries were prepared with the iRepertoire multiplex PCR system and TCR subtype-specific primers. Bulk TCR beta libraries were generated by multiplex PCR with primers targeting V, D and J gene regions. Each sample contributed roughly 90-550 ng of RNA as input for preparing the bulk TCR library. Bulk TCR beta amplicons were sequenced on an Illumina MiSeq. The study's processing was this. Sample misassignments and low-quality sequencing reads were removed through quality control steps. The amino acids lying between the V-gene Y[YFLI]C motif and the J-segment [FW]GXGT motif were defined as CDR3. The IMGT database was followed for TRBV and TRBJ gene assignments and CDR3 clonotypes. TRBV expression in each sample was normalized to the mean expression of the same gene in PBMC from approximately 44 healthy donors. Following TCRdb reprocessing, every CDR3 protein sequence forms one entry, and DNA is not provided. The V and J calls shown here were made by TCRdb, not taken from the authors' results. The data table for this sample lists more than 20,000 distinct CDR3 sequences. The leading ten clones occupy 6% to 8% of the sample.

The chain employs TRBV19 and TRBJ2-3; the TRBD2 assignment by TCRdb is unverifiable without DNA. The material sequenced was PBMCs. The sequence was collected from a human donor with toxic epidermal necrolysis, a severe cutaneous drug reaction. The CDR3 reads as follows: CASTQSGGRTDTQYF.